Below, 11 T cell receptor beta chains from the same sample are listed, as sequenced in a study of CD4 T cells in relation to SARS-CoV-2 and coronaviruses. CD4+ T cells from unexposed donors were obtained before the COVID-19 pandemic (2011-2018). After roughly 9 days of culture, CD4+ T cells were isolated. Libraries were prepared by immunoSEQ multiplex PCR; TCRdb keeps only in-frame clonotypes and omits some of them. Of tens of thousands of clones in the sample, about 70% were seen once. These receptors are not linked to any known antigen. Sequencing input: CD4+ T cells from PBMCs, cultured in vitro. These receptor sequences come from a human donor in good health.

The chain joins TRBV4-2 to TRBJ2-7, with a possible D match to TRBD1 (6 bases). The CDR3 sequence is 17 residues long. Trimming stripped 4 bases from V and 5 bases from J, with 24 bases between. In germline, CDR1 is LGHNA, CDR2 YNFKEQ. The CDR3, as DNA: TGTGCCAGCAGCCCGAACAGGGTTTCCGATCTACGTCACGAGCAGTACTTC. Protein: CASSPNRVSDLRHEQYF.

The CDR3 spells CASSSTGQGVSEAFF. In nucleotides, the CDR3 is TGTGCCAGCAGTTCGACGGGACAGGGTGTCTCTGAAGCTTTCTTT. The gene calls are TRBV28 and TRBJ1-1; 9 bases match TRBD1. CDR1 is MDHEN, CDR2 SYDVKM, per germline. V lost 4 bases to trimming and J lost 6 bases; unmatched junction nucleotides: 9. CDR3 length: 15 amino acids. Looking up the rest from reference TRBV28 and TRBJ1-1 gives the full variable domain: DVKVTQSSRYLVKRTGEKVFLECVQDMDHENMFWYRQDPGLGLRLIYFSYDVKMKEKGDIPEGYSVSREKKERFSLILESASTNQTSMYLCASSSTGQGVSEAFFGQGTRLTVV.

This sequence joins TRBV28 and TRBJ1-6, with D maybe TRBD1 (5 bases). Per the germline V gene, CDR1 is MDHEN and CDR2 is SYDVKM. This CDR3 has 15 amino acids. V was shortened by 6 bases and J by 7 bases, with 16 bases between the two germline ends. The CDR3 loop reads CASRGPWGNNSPLHF. The CDR3 nucleotides are TGTGCCAGCAGGGGGCCGTGGGGGAACAATTCACCCCTCCACTTT.

This clone qualifies as large. The chain couples TRBV3-1 (or the pseudogene TRBV3-2) to TRBJ2-7; 11 bases align to TRBD2. Germline CDR1 LGHDT, CDR2 YNNKEL (reference sequence). The CDR3 is 17 amino acids. Trimming removed 4 bases from V and 4 bases from J; junction bases left unmatched: 12. CDR3 loop: CASSLSTSGVSGYEQYF. For the CDR3, the DNA is TGTGCCAGCAGCCTATCGACTAGCGGGGTTAGTGGGTACGAGCAGTACTTC.

The chain recombines TRBV9 with TRBJ1-3, with D hard to call. The germline CDR1 and CDR2 sequences are SGDLS and YYNGEE. The CDR3 runs 13 residues. V dropped 0 bases and J dropped 3 bases, with 4 bases sitting between them. CDR3 sequence reads: CASSVEGGNTIYF. For the CDR3, the DNA is TGTGCCAGCAGCGTAGAAGGTGGAAACACCATATATTTT.

V is TRBV28 and J is TRBJ1-6, with 9 bases lining up with TRBD1. CDR3 length equals 15 residues. The germline gives CDR1 MDHEN, CDR2 SYDVKM. Unmatched junction bases numbered 5, after V lost 5 bases and J lost 6 bases. The CDR3 protein is CASSGQGSGNSPLHF. The DNA for the CDR3 is TGTGCCAGCAGTGGACAGGGGAGCGGTAATTCACCCCTCCACTTT.

The V and J genes are TRBV7-2 and TRBJ2-3; no definite D call. From germline, CDR1 is SGHTA and CDR2 FQGNSA. The CDR3 is 14 residues long. V lost 5 bases and J lost 3, with 12 bases in between. The CDR3 DNA follows: TGTGCCAGCAGCCAAGGTTGGGTAACAGATACGCAGTATTTT. Translation: CASSQGWVTDTQYF.

The chain couples TRBV5-8 to TRBJ2-2; D is ambiguous. Per germline, CDR1 SGHTS and CDR2 YDEGEE. There are 13 residues in the CDR3. The V and J ends lost 0 bases and 6 bases respectively, with 6 bases between them. CDR3 nucleotide sequence: TGTGCCAGCAGCTTGGGGGGTCCCGGGGAGCTGTTTTTT. Translation: CASSLGGPGELFF.

This sequence joins TRBV4-1 and TRBJ1-4; no clear D. With 0 bases removed from V and 0 bases from J, the gap between germline ends came to 5 bases. CDR3 length equals 15 residues. Germline CDR1 reads MGHRA; CDR2 reads YSYEKL. The CDR3 DNA reads TGCGCCAGCAGCCAAGACCAGACAACTAATGAAAAACTGTTTTTT. Its protein is CASSQDQTTNEKLFF.

The chain carries TRBV18 and TRBJ1-1; the match to TRBD1 covers 9 bases. The length of the CDR3 is 14 residues. CDR1 is KGHSH and CDR2 is LQKENI in the germline V gene. Trimming took 2 bases from V and 6 from J; bases not matched to a gene: 4. This CDR3 reads CASSPSGTGSEAFF. The DNA for the CDR3 is TGTGCCAGCTCACCATCCGGGACAGGGTCTGAAGCTTTCTTT.

The chain couples TRBV6-5 to TRBJ1-5; D may be TRBD1 (5 bases). From germline, CDR1 is MNHEY and CDR2 SVGAGI. The CDR3 extends over 16 amino acids. V was shortened by 0 bases and J by 5 bases, with 14 bases between the two germline ends. For the CDR3, the DNA is TGTGCCAGCAGTTACTCGTGGAGGGGTTCCCATCAGCCCCAGCATTTT. Translating gives CASSYSWRGSHQPQHF.